This T cell receptor (beta chain) was documented in a study of response to subunit inactivated influenza vaccine. Broader study findings: That few new T cells are recruited by each seasonal influenza vaccination was the authors' suggestion.

TCRdb reanalysed the RT-PCR reads using MiXCR and keeps one entry per CDR3 protein. The sample has roughly 500,000 distinct CDR3 sequences, about 25% seen once. V lost 5 bases, J lost 4 bases, and 7 bases stayed unmatched. CDR3 length: 15 residues. This clonotype occurred a few times. Its antigen is undetermined. The material was CD4+ T cells sorted from PBMCs, obtained roughly 5 days after vaccination. The chain has TRBV12-3 or TRBV12-4 and TRBJ2-7; 11 bases are a match to TRBD1. The sequence was obtained from a man aged 45-60 years who received an inactivated influenza vaccine. This chain's CDR3 is CASSPKGTGGYEQYF. The CDR3 DNA follows: TGTGCCAGCAGTCCGAAGGGGACAGGGGGGTACGAGCAGTACTTC.